This passage covers 18 T cell receptor beta chains from one sample sequenced in a study of shared clonotypes between healthy human individuals. Sequenced by immunoSEQ multiplex PCR; TCRdb stores in-frame clones only, minus some. This sample yields about 680,000 clones, of which around 78% are seen a single time; around 1.8% belongs to the top ten. The sequencing sample was made of memory CD4+ T cells sorted from blood. Subset in this sample: CD45RA-negative fraction. All receptors derive from a woman aged 30 to 39 in good health.

In this sample, this clone turned up a few times. This chain connects TRBV5-1 to TRBJ2-2, with 8 bases matching TRBD2. V lost 3 bases and J lost 6; bases outside the gene matches: 7. The CDR3 sequence is 15 residues long. Germline lookup yields CDR1 SGHRS and CDR2 YFSETQ. Here the CDR3 reads CASSYISGTAGELFF. CDR3 DNA: TGCGCCAGCAGCTATATTAGCGGGACTGCCGGGGAGCTGTTTTTT.

In this sample, this clone turned up a few times. This chain links TRBV10-2 with TRBJ2-5; 12 positions agree with TRBD2. After removal of 6 bases from V and 4 bases from J, the junction contained 6 bases not matched to a gene. The CDR3 is 15 residues long. Germline CDR1 WSHSY, CDR2 SAAADI. The CDR3 sequence: CASRRTSGMLETQYF. The CDR3 region has the DNA TGCGCCAGCAGGAGGACTAGCGGGATGTTAGAGACCCAGTACTTC.

The rearrangement links TRBV10-2 to TRBJ2-7, with TRBD2 as a possible D gene (6 bases). The CDR3 sequence is 12 residues long. Trimming took off 8 bases at V and 2 bases at J, with 10 bases between the two ends. The germline V gene has CDR1 WSHSY and CDR2 SAAADI. CDR3 loop: CASGGTAYEQYF. Written as DNA, the CDR3 is TGCGCCAGCGGGGGGACCGCCTACGAGCAGTACTTC.

This chain joins TRBV7-8 and TRBJ1-1; D remains ambiguous. Per germline, CDR1 SGHVS and CDR2 FQNEAQ. V was shortened by 5 bases and J by 2 bases, with 12 bases between the two germline ends. The CDR3 covers 14 residues. CDR3 DNA: TGTGCCAGCAGCCCACTCCAGGTTAACACTGAAGCTTTCTTT. It translates to CASSPLQVNTEAFF. Based on the CDR3 plus reference TRBV7-8 and TRBJ1-1, the full variable domain is GAGVSQSPRYKVAKRGQDVALRCDPISGHVSLFWYQQALGQGPEFLTYFQNEAQLDKSGLPSDRFFAERPEGSVSTLKIQRTQQEDSAVYLCASSPLQVNTEAFFGQGTRLTVV.

Here the CDR3 DNA reads TGTGCCAGCATAGGGACTAGCGCCATAGTCGGCTACGAGCAGTACTTC. Its protein is CASIGTSAIVGYEQYF. The chain recombines TRBV5-5 with TRBJ2-7; 10 bases align to TRBD2. The V gene end was trimmed by 6 bases and the J gene end by 3 bases; junction bases not matched to a gene: 12. This CDR3 is built from 16 residues. Looked up from germline, CDR1 is SGHKS and CDR2 is YYEKEE (reference sequence).

The CDR3 here is CASSQDDVETYNEQFF. CDR3 DNA: TGCGCCAGCAGCCAAGATGATGTGGAAACCTACAATGAGCAGTTCTTC. The rearrangement links TRBV4-1 to TRBJ2-1; D is unresolved. The CDR3 runs 16 residues. CDR1 and CDR2 (germline): MGHRA, YSYEKL. Deletions cut 0 bases from V and 2 bases from J, with 11 bases between.

The chain uses TRBV18 and TRBJ1-2, with D possibly TRBD1 on 6 matching bases. Germline CDR1 KGHSH, CDR2 LQKENI. There are 16 residues in the CDR3. The ends were cut back, 4 bases at V and 6 bases at J, with 21 bases in the middle. DNA of the CDR3: TGTGCCAGCTCACGCAGTACAGGGAAGGGCTATGATGGCTACACCTTC. It specifies CASSRSTGKGYDGYTF.

The chain carries TRBV4-2 and TRBJ2-7; possible D gene TRBD2, 5 bases. Looked up from germline, CDR1 is LGHNA and CDR2 is YNFKEQ. The CDR3 totals 16 residues. V lost 0 bases and J 7 bases, leaving 19 bases between the germline ends. The CDR3 bases are TGTGCCAGCAGCCAAGACTACGGGGAGTCCGGGCTGGAGCAGTACTTC. Translation: CASSQDYGESGLEQYF.

J is TRBJ2-3 and V is TRBV9, with D unclear. V lost 0 bases, J lost 4 bases, and 9 bases lay in between. This CDR3 comprises 14 residues. Germline CDR1 reads SGDLS; CDR2 reads YYNGEE. The CDR3 DNA reads as TGTGCCAGCAGCGTAGCTGGAATGGCAGATACGCAGTATTTT. Translated, it gives CASSVAGMADTQYF.

The rearrangement links TRBV7-9 to TRBJ1-2; D is uncertain. Trimming cost V 4 bases and J 7 bases, with 10 bases left between them. This CDR3 is built from 12 residues. Per the germline V gene, CDR1 is SEHNR and CDR2 is FQNEAQ (reference sequence). CDR3 sequence reads: CASSSISRGYTF. CDR3 bases: TGTGCCAGCAGCTCAATTAGCCGTGGCTACACCTTC.

This clone has at least ten counts. The CDR3 coding sequence is TGTGCCAGCAGCTTAGACAGAACGAACACTGAAGCTTTCTTT. This translates into CASSLDRTNTEAFF. The V gene is TRBV7-2, the J gene TRBJ1-1; D ambiguous. The CDR3 spans 14 residues. From germline, CDR1 is SGHTA and CDR2 FQGNSA. V was cut by 1 base and J by 1 base, with 7 bases left in between.

The rearrangement links TRBV5-4 to TRBJ1-2; D is possibly TRBD1 (6 bases). The CDR3 runs 15 residues. Germline V gene data show CDR1 as SGHNT and CDR2 as YYREEE (reference sequence). The V gene lost 4 bases and the J gene lost 0 bases, with 13 bases spanning the gap. In DNA form, the CDR3 reads TGTGCCAGCAGCGGGGGGGCCCCCTCTAACTATGGCTACACCTTC. Protein sequence: CASSGGAPSNYGYTF.

The CDR3 DNA sequence: TGCGCCAGCAGCCCGGACAGGGGGAGCTCTGGGGCCAACGTCCTGACTTTC. Translation: CASSPDRGSSGANVLTF. The chain employs TRBV5-1 and TRBJ2-6; TRBD1 matches 10 bases. Looked up from germline, CDR1 is SGHRS and CDR2 is YFSETQ. Germline trimming cut 4 bases from V and 0 bases from J; bases unmatched to any gene: 4. This CDR3 spans 17 amino acids.

This clone was detected only a few times. The rearrangement uses TRBV29-1 and TRBJ2-2; D is undetermined. Germline V CDR1 and CDR2: SQVTM, ANQGSEA. The V end lost 8 bases, the J end lost 6 bases, and 7 bases lay between the germline ends. CDR3 length equals 10 residues. The CDR3: CSPPAGELFF. The CDR3 DNA reads TGCAGCCCACCCGCCGGGGAGCTGTTTTTT.

The table lists this clone with a few counts. In DNA form, the CDR3 reads TGCGCCAGCACCGTAGCGGGAGGGGCCTACGAGCAGTACTTC. Amino acids: CASTVAGGAYEQYF. This chain links TRBV5-1 with TRBJ2-7; TRBD2 matches 11 bases. Losses at the gene ends were 6 bases for V and 2 bases for J; bases not matched to a gene: 4. The CDR3 loop spans 14 amino acids. Germline CDR1 reads SGHRS; CDR2 reads YFSETQ.

The CDR3 sequence: CASSSKNIQYF. The CDR3 nucleotides read TGCGCCAGCAGCTCAAAGAACATTCAGTACTTC. The chain is built from TRBV5-1 and TRBJ2-4; no definite D call. The CDR3 has 11 residues. Between the trimmed V and J ends, which lost 3 bases and 7 bases, there was a span of 5 bases. Germline V gene data show CDR1 as SGHRS and CDR2 as YFSETQ.

CDR3 in DNA: TGTGCCAGCAGCGTCGGAGTTGGGGGCTACACCTTC. It translates to CASSVGVGGYTF. This chain joins TRBV9 and TRBJ1-2; D remains ambiguous. V shed 2 bases and J shed 8 bases, with 10 bases lying between them. Germline V gene sequence: CDR1 SGDLS, CDR2 YYNGEE. This CDR3 contains 12 residues.

The CDR3 spells CASSEWESNQPQHF. In DNA, the CDR3 is TGTGCCAGCAGTGAATGGGAGAGCAATCAGCCCCAGCATTTT. The chain recombines TRBV6-4 with TRBJ1-5; D is uncertain. Trimming left V 3 bases short and J 1 base short, with 7 bases between. The CDR3 runs to 14 residues. Germline values: CDR1 MRHNA, CDR2 SNTAGT.